Presented here are 11 T cell receptor beta chains from one specimen sequenced in a study of blood T cell repertoires in COVID-19. Measured with immunoSEQ multiplex PCR; TCRdb has only the in-frame clones, and not every one. The sample consists of 300,000 to 500,000 clones, 88% of them appearing once. Material: PBMCs or T cells enriched from blood (not recorded which). The receptor source for this set is a woman aged 40-49 years with acute COVID-19.

The gene calls are TRBV20-1 and TRBJ2-7; a weak D match, TRBD2 (5 bases). V was shortened by 7 bases and J by 6 bases, with 13 bases between the two germline ends. There are 11 residues in the CDR3. Germline CDR1 is DFQATT and CDR2 is SNEGSKA (reference sequence). The CDR3 bases are TGCAGTGTCCAGTCCGGGGTCGAGCAGTACTTC. Encoded protein: CSVQSGVEQYF.

The rearrangement links TRBV30 to TRBJ1-3; D ambiguous. With 1 base removed from V and 0 bases from J, the gap between germline ends came to 13 bases. The CDR3 is made up of 16 amino acids. The germline gives CDR1 GTSNPN, CDR2 SVGIG (reference sequence). The CDR3 nucleotides are TGTGCCTGGAGTGGTGCTTACAGTAGCTCTGGAAACACCATATATTTT. Its translation is CAWSGAYSSSGNTIYF.

This chain connects TRBV3-1 (or the pseudogene TRBV3-2) to TRBJ1-2; 9 bases line up with TRBD1. CDR3 length equals 12 residues. From germline, CDR1 is LGHDT and CDR2 YNNKEL (reference sequence). V lost 4 bases, J lost 9 bases, and 3 bases stayed unmatched. Here the CDR3 reads CASSLQGASYTF. In DNA, the CDR3 is TGTGCCAGCAGCCTACAGGGGGCGAGCTACACCTTC.

The J gene is TRBJ1-2, the V gene TRBV2; unclear D gene. CDR3 length: 17 amino acids. The germline V gene encodes CDR1 SNHLY and CDR2 FYNNEI. V was pared by 0 bases and J by 0 bases, with 14 bases between. CDR3 region: CASSEALRVRANYGYTF. CDR3 coding DNA: TGTGCCAGCAGTGAAGCGCTTCGGGTGCGAGCTAACTATGGCTACACCTTC.

The chain employs TRBV5-4 and TRBJ2-7; 8 positions agree with TRBD1. The germline gives CDR1 SGHNT, CDR2 YYREEE (reference sequence). CDR3 length: 16 residues. Germline trimming cut 3 bases from V and 1 base from J; bases unmatched to any gene: 9. CDR3 sequence: CASSSPGTGLSYEQYF. The CDR3 nucleotides are TGTGCCAGCAGCTCGCCCGGGACAGGACTATCCTACGAGCAGTACTTC.

The rearrangement joins TRBV5-6 to TRBJ2-5; TRBD2 might be the D (5 bases). This CDR3 has 14 residues. The V gene's germline CDR1 is SGHDT and CDR2 YYEEEE. Trimming took 4 bases from V and 2 from J, leaving 12 bases between them. The CDR3 here is CASSLGLPQETQYF. The CDR3 DNA sequence: TGTGCCAGCAGCCTCGGACTTCCACAAGAGACCCAGTACTTC. Filled out from reference TRBV5-6 and TRBJ2-5, the complete variable domain reads DAGVTQSPTHLIKTRGQQVTLRCSPKSGHDTVSWYQQALGQGPQFIFQYYEEEERQRGNFPDRFSGHQFPNYSSELNVNALLLGDSALYLCASSLGLPQETQYFGPGTRLLVL.

The chain employs TRBV5-1 and TRBJ1-2; TRBD1 matches at 9 bases. The V gene's germline CDR1 is SGHRS and CDR2 YFSETQ. The V gene end was trimmed by 0 bases and the J gene end by 2 bases; junction bases not matched to a gene: 8. This CDR3 has 17 amino acids. The CDR3 DNA is TGCGCCAGCAGCTTGGGGGGAGCCGGGACAGGGAACTATGGCTACACCTTC. Translated, it gives CASSLGGAGTGNYGYTF.

Details on this clone: Other nucleotide sequences in the sample specify the same CDR3. This chain joins TRBV18 and TRBJ1-5; 10 bases are shared with TRBD1. With 3 bases clipped from V and 6 bases from J, the junction kept 5 bases outside the gene matches. Germline CDR1 KGHSH, CDR2 LQKENI. The CDR3 has 15 residues. The DNA for the CDR3 is TGTGCCAGCTCACCGGGGACAGGGGTTGGTCAGCCCCAGCATTTT. It encodes CASSPGTGVGQPQHF. Using reference TRBV18 and TRBJ1-5 for the parts outside the CDR3, the full variable domain is NAGVMQNPRHLVRRRGQEARLRCSPMKGHSHVYWYRQLPEEGLKFMVYLQKENIIDESGMPKERFSAEFPKEGPSILRIQQVVRGDSAAYFCASSPGTGVGQPQHFGDGTRLSIL.

The sample holds one count of this clone. The chain links TRBV7-9 to TRBJ2-7, with 12 nucleotides matching TRBD2. Trimming at V came to 1 base and at J to 0 bases, leaving 4 bases not matched to a gene. The CDR3 is 17 amino acids. Germline assignment: CDR1 SEHNR and CDR2 FQNEAQ (reference sequence). In DNA, the CDR3 is TGTGCCAGCAGCTTAGGACTAGCGGGGGCCAACTCCTACGAGCAGTACTTC. It specifies CASSLGLAGANSYEQYF.

The CDR3 region is CASSPKHSTGRASGNTIYF. CDR3 nucleotide sequence: TGTGCCAGCAGCCCCAAACATTCGACAGGGCGGGCGTCTGGAAACACCATATATTTT. V usage is TRBV3-1 (or the pseudogene TRBV3-2) and J usage is TRBJ1-3; 7 bases align to TRBD1. Per germline, CDR1 LGHDT and CDR2 YNNKEL (reference sequence). The CDR3 runs to 19 residues. The trim removed 4 bases at V and 1 base at J, leaving 16 bases unmatched.

The rearrangement links TRBV7-9 to TRBJ1-6, with 7 bases aligning to TRBD1. The CDR3 length is 16 residues. Germline CDR1 is SEHNR and CDR2 is FQNEAQ (reference sequence). The trim removed 4 bases at V and 7 bases at J, leaving 10 bases unmatched. In nucleotides, the CDR3 is TGTGCCAGCAGCTCGAACCGGGACAGCCAGAATTCACCCCTCCACTTT. Its translation is CASSSNRDSQNSPLHF.